Sequencing of this T cell receptor (beta chain) was carried out in a study of CD8 T cells in Susac syndrome. This clonotype appeared a few times. The authors negatively isolated CD8+ and CD4+ T cells and FACS-enriched TEMRA cells. With random hexamers, reverse transcription was performed on roughly 0.5 to 1 ug of RNA. Across 54 Vbeta and 13 Jbeta, immunoSEQ multiplex PCR amplified TCR beta CDR3. TCRdb itself ran the immunoSEQ multiplex PCR reads through MiXCR, one entry per CDR3 protein. The table shows approximately 150,000 distinct CDR3 sequences, with 94% occurring only once. The sequenced sample was CD4+ T cells from PBMCs. This clonotype was sampled from a human donor in good health.

CDR3 protein: CASSRSDRQNTEAFF. DNA for the CDR3: TGTGCCAGCAGCCGGTCGGACAGGCAGAACACTGAAGCTTTCTTT. The J gene is TRBJ1-1, the V gene TRBV3-1, with TRBD1 identical over 7 bases. The CDR3 length is 15 residues. Germline values: CDR1 LGHDT, CDR2 YNNKEL (reference sequence). The V and J ends lost 4 bases and 1 base, in that order; junction bases with no gene match: 6.